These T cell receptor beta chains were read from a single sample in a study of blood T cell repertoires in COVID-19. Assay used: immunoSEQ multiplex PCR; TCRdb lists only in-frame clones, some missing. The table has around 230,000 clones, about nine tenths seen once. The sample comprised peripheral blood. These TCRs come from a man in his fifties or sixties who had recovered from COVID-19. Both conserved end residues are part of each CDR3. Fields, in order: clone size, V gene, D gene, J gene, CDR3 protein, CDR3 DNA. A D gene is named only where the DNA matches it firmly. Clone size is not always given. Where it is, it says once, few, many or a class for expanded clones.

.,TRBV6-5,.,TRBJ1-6,CASRPGEQYNSPLHF,TGTGCCAGCAGGCCGGGAGAACAGTATAATTCACCCCTCCACTTT
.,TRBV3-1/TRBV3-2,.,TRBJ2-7,CASSQASGGPYEQYF,TGTGCCAGCAGCCAAGCCAGTGGCGGTCCCTACGAGCAGTACTTC
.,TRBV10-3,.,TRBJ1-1,CAISEIRGTEAFF,TGTGCCATCAGTGAGATCAGGGGAACTGAAGCTTTCTTT
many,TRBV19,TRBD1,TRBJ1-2,CASRTVRGQMIYGYTF,TGTGCCAGTAGGACCGTTAGGGGACAGATGATCTATGGCTACACCTTC
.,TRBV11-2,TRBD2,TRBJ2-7,CASRILAGGRGEQYF,TGTGCCAGCAGGATACTAGCGGGGGGCCGGGGCGAGCAGTACTTC
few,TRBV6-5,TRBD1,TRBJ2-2,CASTDRGNTGELFF,TGTGCCAGCACCGACAGGGGGAACACCGGGGAGCTGTTTTTT
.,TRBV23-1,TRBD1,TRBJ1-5,CASSHNQSCNIVGTGLKIQPQHF,TGCGCCAGCAGTCACAATCAAAGCTGTAACATTGTGGGGACAGGGCTCAAGATTCAGCCCCAGCATTTT
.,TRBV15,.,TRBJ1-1,CATSRSRYGTEAFF,TGTGCCACCAGCAGATCCAGGTACGGCACTGAAGCTTTCTTT
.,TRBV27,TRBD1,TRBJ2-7,CASSFYAPGQGHEQYF,TGTGCCAGCAGTTTTTACGCACCGGGACAGGGACACGAGCAGTACTTC
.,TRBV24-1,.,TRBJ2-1,CATSDSAGPNNEQFF,TGTGCCACCAGTGATTCAGCAGGCCCCAACAATGAGCAGTTCTTC
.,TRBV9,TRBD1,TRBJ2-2,CASSVDLQGTGELFF,TGTGCCAGCAGCGTGGATCTACAGGGGACCGGGGAGCTGTTTTTT
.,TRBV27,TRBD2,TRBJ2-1,CASSPVGTSGYNEQFF,TGTGCCAGCAGTCCCGTCGGGACTAGCGGCTACAATGAGCAGTTCTTC
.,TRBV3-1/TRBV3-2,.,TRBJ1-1,CASSPRGTEAFF,TGTGCCAGCAGCCCCAGGGGCACCGAAGCTTTCTTT
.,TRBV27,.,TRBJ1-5,CASSPRRGDQPQHF,TGTGCCAGCAGTCCCCGACGCGGCGATCAGCCCCAGCATTTT